The 20 T cell receptor beta chains presented below share a single source sample, sequenced in a study of CD8 T cells in ankylosing spondylitis. General observations from the study: Made up of fewer than 10 highly homologous variants, a TCR beta motif appeared characteristic of ankylosing spondylitis blood.

TCRdb reprocessed the 5' RACE reads with MiXCR, giving one entry per CDR3 protein. This table holds approximately 400,000 distinct CDR3 sequences, 20% to 30% found once. Their antigens remain unidentified. Sequencing was carried out using blood, either unsorted or a sorted T cell fraction (not recorded which). Receptor source: a male donor with ankylosing spondylitis.

This clonotype was counted a few times. The rearrangement links TRBV20-1 to TRBJ2-3, with D perhaps matching TRBD2 (6 bases). V was cut by 1 base and J by 4 bases, with 12 bases left in between. CDR1 DFQATT and CDR2 SNEGSKA come from the germline V gene (reference sequence). The CDR3 has 14 residues. CDR3: CSARAGDRADTQYF. The CDR3 nucleotides read TGCAGTGCTAGAGCGGGAGACCGCGCAGATACGCAGTATTTT.

This clonotype was seen more than once but under ten times. The chain combines TRBV5-1 with TRBJ2-2; 10 bases match TRBD2. Germline V CDR1 and CDR2: SGHRS, YFSETQ. Trimming took 2 bases from V and 2 from J; bases not matched to a gene: 6. This CDR3 has 17 residues. The CDR3 DNA sequence: TGCGCCAGCAGCTTAGGAAGACTAGCGGGTAACACCGGGGAGCTGTTTTTT. Encoded protein: CASSLGRLAGNTGELFF.

The table lists this clonotype with a few counts. This chain connects TRBV11-3 to TRBJ2-1; the match to TRBD2 covers 11 bases. CDR1 is SGHNT, CDR2 YENEEA, per germline. This CDR3 region has 17 residues. V was pared by 1 base and J by 5 bases, with 7 bases of the junction left unmatched. Here the CDR3 reads CASSLAKTSGTNNEQFF. CDR3 nucleotides: TGTGCCAGCAGCTTAGCCAAGACTAGCGGGACGAACAATGAGCAGTTCTTC. Full variable domain (rest looked up from reference TRBV11-3 and TRBJ2-1): EAGVVQSPRYKIIEKKQPVAFWCNPISGHNTLYWYLQNLGQGPELLIRYENEEAVDDSQLPKDRFSAERLKGVDSTLKIQPAELGDSAVYLCASSLAKTSGTNNEQFFGPGTRLTVL.

The chain combines TRBV20-1 with TRBJ2-7, with 10 bases fitting TRBD2. The germline V gene has CDR1 DFQATT and CDR2 SNEGSKA (reference sequence). This CDR3 comprises 13 residues. V dropped 5 bases and J dropped 3; count of bases not matched to a gene: 4. CDR3 nucleotides: TGCAGTGCTTCTCCTAGCGGGAGCTACGAGCAGTACGTC. Translating it yields CSASPSGSYEQYV.

The chain carries TRBV20-1 and TRBJ1-2, with D tentatively TRBD1 (6 bases). The V and J ends lost 6 bases and 8 bases respectively, with 13 bases between them. Germline assignment: CDR1 DFQATT and CDR2 SNEGSKA (reference sequence). This CDR3 contains 11 residues. Here the CDR3 reads CSADRGHGYTF. The DNA for the CDR3 is TGCAGTGCAGACCGGGGACACGGCTACACCTTC.

The chain joins TRBV5-1 to TRBJ2-2; D is perhaps TRBD1 (5 bases). The CDR3 loop spans 16 amino acids. Between the trimmed V and J ends, which lost 1 base and 5 bases, there was a span of 15 bases. Germline lookup yields CDR1 SGHRS and CDR2 YFSETQ. The CDR3 loop reads CASSLLGPRGTGELFF. The CDR3 nucleotides are TGCGCCAGCAGCTTGTTGGGGCCACGCGGTACCGGGGAGCTGTTTTTT.

J is TRBJ2-1 and V is TRBV18, with 8 bases lining up with TRBD2. V shed 0 bases and J 2 bases; nucleotides not matched to a gene: 3. The CDR3 runs to 16 residues. CDR1 and CDR2 (germline): KGHSH, LQKENI. The CDR3 DNA reads as TGTGCCAGCTCACCACCGGCGGGAGGACCCTACAATGAGCAGTTCTTC. It yields the protein CASSPPAGGPYNEQFF.

The chain recombines TRBV7-9 with TRBJ2-3; D perhaps matches TRBD2 (6 bases). V lost 5 bases, J lost 4 bases, and 16 bases lay in between. Germline CDR1 is SEHNR and CDR2 is FQNEAQ (reference sequence). The CDR3 contains 15 residues. CDR3 coding DNA: TGTGCCAGCAGCAAGGTGGGGGAGGTGTCAGATACGCAGTATTTT. It specifies CASSKVGEVSDTQYF. Drawing the rest from reference TRBV7-9 and TRBJ2-3, the complete variable domain is DTGVSQNPRHKITKRGQNVTFRCDPISEHNRLYWYRQTLGQGPEFLTYFQNEAQLEKSRLLSDRFSAERPKGSFSTLEIQRTEQGDSAMYLCASSKVGEVSDTQYFGPGTRLTVL.

Remarks on this clonotype: The junction departs from the called germline gene at one end, perhaps through a read error. The chain carries TRBV2 and TRBJ1-1, with unresolved D. The germline V gene encodes CDR1 SNHLY and CDR2 FYNNEI. The CDR3 contains 11 residues. The CDR3 spells CASTSHTEASF. The CDR3 nucleotides are TGTGCCAGCACGTCACACACTGAAGCTTCCTTT.

This CDR3 reads CSAEPPGQGTDTQYF. CDR3 nucleotide sequence: TGCAGTGCTGAACCACCGGGACAGGGTACAGATACGCAGTATTTT. The chain carries TRBV20-1 and TRBJ2-3; 9 bases fit TRBD1. This CDR3 has 15 residues. The junction had 9 bases not matched to a gene; V was cut back by 5 bases and J by 3 bases. The germline gives CDR1 DFQATT, CDR2 SNEGSKA (reference sequence).

The sample holds many counts of this clonotype. The rearrangement uses TRBV10-3 and TRBJ1-1; D unresolved. The CDR3 length is 11 residues. The V gene's germline CDR1 is ENHRY and CDR2 SYGVKD. Trimming took 3 bases from V and 5 from J, leaving 4 bases between them. This chain's CDR3 is CAISDRTEAFF. The DNA of the CDR3 is TGTGCCATCAGTGACAGAACTGAAGCTTTCTTT.

The chain couples TRBV29-1 to TRBJ2-7, with 9 bases aligning to TRBD2. The CDR3 spans 15 residues. CDR1 is SQVTM, CDR2 ANQGSEA, per germline. After removal of 4 bases from V and 7 bases from J, the junction contained 14 bases not matched to a gene. CDR3 sequence: CSVVRWSSGALEQYF. CDR3 nucleotide sequence: TGCAGCGTTGTAAGGTGGTCTAGCGGGGCACTTGAGCAGTACTTC.

The chain is built from TRBV20-1 and TRBJ2-1; 9 nucleotides agree with TRBD2. In germline, CDR1 is DFQATT, CDR2 SNEGSKA (reference sequence). Germline trimming cut 2 bases from V and 6 bases from J; bases unmatched to any gene: 5. This CDR3 has 14 amino acids. CDR3 DNA: TGCAGTGCTAGACAGGGACTAGCCCTCAATGAGCAGTTCTTC. It codes for CSARQGLALNEQFF.

The rearrangement links TRBV12-3 or TRBV12-4 to TRBJ1-4; 8 bases map to TRBD1. The CDR3 is 15 amino acids. V was clipped by 3 bases and J by 2 bases; unmatched bases: 2. As DNA, the CDR3 is TGTGCCAGCAGTTTCGGACAGGGTACTAATGAAAAACTGTTTTTT. Encoded protein: CASSFGQGTNEKLFF.

This clonotype was detected a few times. The chain joins TRBV5-5 to TRBJ2-1, with TRBD2 matching over 10 bases. V lost 3 bases and J lost 4; bases outside the gene matches: 10. Germline CDR1 reads SGHKS; CDR2 reads YYEKEE (reference sequence). The CDR3 contains 17 residues. The CDR3 DNA sequence: TGTGCCAGCAGCTCCAGTAGCGGGGGGACGGAGTACAATGAGCAGTTCTTC. The encoded protein is CASSSSSGGTEYNEQFF.

The chain joins TRBV20-1 to TRBJ1-1; tentative D call: TRBD1 (6 bases). V dropped 5 bases and J dropped 5 bases, with 15 bases sitting between them. The germline gives CDR1 DFQATT, CDR2 SNEGSKA (reference sequence). The CDR3 is 13 residues long. This CDR3 reads CSAGRTVGTEAFF. CDR3 in DNA: TGCAGTGCTGGAAGGACAGTTGGGACTGAAGCTTTCTTT.

The V gene is TRBV20-1, the J gene TRBJ2-1; D may be TRBD1 or TRBD2 (5 bases each). Germline CDR1 is DFQATT and CDR2 is SNEGSKA (reference sequence). This CDR3 is built from 13 residues. The V gene lost 8 bases and the J gene lost 6 bases, with 17 bases spanning the gap. CDR3 in DNA: TGCAGTTTAAACTACGGGGCCATCAATGAGCAGTTCTTC. This codes for CSLNYGAINEQFF.

There are a few counts of this clonotype. The V and J genes are TRBV25-1 and TRBJ1-6, with 7 positions matching TRBD1. The CDR3 is 14 amino acids. V lost 3 bases to trimming and J lost 8 bases; unmatched junction nucleotides: 4. CDR1 MGHDK and CDR2 SYGVNS come from the germline V gene. The CDR3 region is CASSETTGYSPLHF. DNA for the CDR3: TGTGCCAGCAGTGAGACGACAGGGTATTCACCCCTCCACTTT.

V is TRBV4-1 and J is TRBJ2-5; 10 positions match TRBD2. V dropped 2 bases and J dropped 6; count of bases not matched to a gene: 15. CDR3 length: 18 amino acids. Germline V gene data show CDR1 as MGHRA and CDR2 as YSYEKL. CDR3 sequence: CASSQQTGRSGRAQTQYF. The CDR3 DNA is TGCGCCAGCAGCCAACAAACAGGGAGGAGCGGGAGGGCCCAGACCCAGTACTTC.

The CDR3 reads CASSLRQGTSTGELFF. The CDR3 bases are TGTGCCAGCAGTTTGCGACAGGGTACGAGCACCGGGGAGCTGTTTTTT. The V gene is TRBV28, the J gene TRBJ2-2; 7 nucleotides align to TRBD1. V lost 3 bases to trimming and J lost 4 bases; unmatched junction nucleotides: 8. This CDR3 spans 16 amino acids. In germline, CDR1 is MDHEN, CDR2 SYDVKM. Complete variable domain (other parts from reference TRBV28 and TRBJ2-2): DVKVTQSSRYLVKRTGEKVFLECVQDMDHENMFWYRQDPGLGLRLIYFSYDVKMKEKGDIPEGYSVSREKKERFSLILESASTNQTSMYLCASSLRQGTSTGELFFGEGSRLTVL.